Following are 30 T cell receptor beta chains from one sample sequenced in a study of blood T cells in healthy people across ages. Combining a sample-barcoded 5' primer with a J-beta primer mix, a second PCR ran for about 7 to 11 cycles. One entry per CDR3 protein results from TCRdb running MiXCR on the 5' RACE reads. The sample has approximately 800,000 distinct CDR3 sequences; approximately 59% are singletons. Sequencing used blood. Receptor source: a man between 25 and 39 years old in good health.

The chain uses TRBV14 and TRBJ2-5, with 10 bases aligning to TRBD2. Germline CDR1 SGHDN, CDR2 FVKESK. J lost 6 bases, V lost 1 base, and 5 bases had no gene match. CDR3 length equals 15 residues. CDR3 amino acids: CASSQGLAGPKTQYF. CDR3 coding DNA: TGTGCCAGCAGCCAAGGACTAGCGGGCCCGAAGACCCAGTACTTC.

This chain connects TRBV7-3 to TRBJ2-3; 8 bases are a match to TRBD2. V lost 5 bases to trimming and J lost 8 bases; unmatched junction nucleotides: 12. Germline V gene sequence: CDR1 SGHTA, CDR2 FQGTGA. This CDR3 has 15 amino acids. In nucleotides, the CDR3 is TGTGCCAGCAGCCCACAAGCGGGGGTCTTGGGTACGCAGTATTTT. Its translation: CASSPQAGVLGTQYF.

For the CDR3, the DNA is TGTGCCAGCAGCTTAGGGGGTATGCTGACTGAAGCTTTCTTT. It is translated as CASSLGGMLTEAFF. The V gene is TRBV7-2, the J gene TRBJ1-1; D is unclear. Trimming took 1 base from V and 5 from J, leaving 11 bases between them. The CDR3 totals 14 residues. Germline CDR1 reads SGHTA; CDR2 reads FQGNSA.

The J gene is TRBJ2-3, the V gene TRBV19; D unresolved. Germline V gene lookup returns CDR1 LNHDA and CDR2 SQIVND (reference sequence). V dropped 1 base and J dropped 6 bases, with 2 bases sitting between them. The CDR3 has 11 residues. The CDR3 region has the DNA TGTGCCAGTAGTATAGCTGATACGCAGTATTTT. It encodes CASSIADTQYF.

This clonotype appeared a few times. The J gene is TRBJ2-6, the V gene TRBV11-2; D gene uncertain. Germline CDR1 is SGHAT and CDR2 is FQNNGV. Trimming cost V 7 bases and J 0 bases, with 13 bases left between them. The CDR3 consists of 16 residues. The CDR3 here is CASTIVPASGANVLTF. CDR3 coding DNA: TGTGCCAGCACCATCGTCCCGGCCTCTGGGGCCAACGTCCTGACTTTC.

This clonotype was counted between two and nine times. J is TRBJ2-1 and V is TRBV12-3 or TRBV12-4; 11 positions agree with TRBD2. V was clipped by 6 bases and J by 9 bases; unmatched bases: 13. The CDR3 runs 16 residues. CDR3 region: CASSPLSGGASLEQFF. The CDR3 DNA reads TGTGCCAGCAGCCCCCTTAGCGGGGGGGCCTCTCTTGAGCAGTTCTTC.

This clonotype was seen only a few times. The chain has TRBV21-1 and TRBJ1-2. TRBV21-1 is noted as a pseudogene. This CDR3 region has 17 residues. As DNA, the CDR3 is TGTGCCAGCAGCAAATTTAGTTGGGGTGTAGACCTCTATGGCTACACCTTC. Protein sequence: CASSKFSWGVDLYGYTF.

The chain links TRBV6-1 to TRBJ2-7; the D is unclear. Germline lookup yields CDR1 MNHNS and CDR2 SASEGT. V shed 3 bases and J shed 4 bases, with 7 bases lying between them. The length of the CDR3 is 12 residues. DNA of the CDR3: TGTGCCAGCAGTGATCCAAGTTACGAGCAGTACTTC. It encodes CASSDPSYEQYF.

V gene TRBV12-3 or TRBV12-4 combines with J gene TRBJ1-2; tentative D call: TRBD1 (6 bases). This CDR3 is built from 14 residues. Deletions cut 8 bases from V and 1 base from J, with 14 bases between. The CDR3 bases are TGTGCCAGCTATCAGGGGCCCTTTAACTATGGCTACACCTTC. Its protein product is CASYQGPFNYGYTF.

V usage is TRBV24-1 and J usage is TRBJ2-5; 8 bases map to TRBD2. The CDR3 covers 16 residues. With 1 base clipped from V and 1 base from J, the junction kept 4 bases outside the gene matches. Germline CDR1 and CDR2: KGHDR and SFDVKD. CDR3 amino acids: CATSDFPSGGQETQYF. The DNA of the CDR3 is TGTGCCACCAGTGATTTTCCAAGCGGGGGCCAAGAGACCCAGTACTTC.

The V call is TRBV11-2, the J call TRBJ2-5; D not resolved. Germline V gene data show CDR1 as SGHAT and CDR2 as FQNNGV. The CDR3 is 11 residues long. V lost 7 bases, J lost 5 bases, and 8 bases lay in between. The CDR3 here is CASTALETQYF. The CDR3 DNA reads TGTGCCAGCACCGCGTTGGAGACCCAGTACTTC.

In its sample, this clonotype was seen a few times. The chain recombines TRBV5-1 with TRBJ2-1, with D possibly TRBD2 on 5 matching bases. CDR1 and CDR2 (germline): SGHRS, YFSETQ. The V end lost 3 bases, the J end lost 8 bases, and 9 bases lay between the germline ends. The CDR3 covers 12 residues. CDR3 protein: CASSSYGDEQFF. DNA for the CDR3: TGCGCCAGCAGCTCTTACGGGGATGAGCAGTTCTTC.

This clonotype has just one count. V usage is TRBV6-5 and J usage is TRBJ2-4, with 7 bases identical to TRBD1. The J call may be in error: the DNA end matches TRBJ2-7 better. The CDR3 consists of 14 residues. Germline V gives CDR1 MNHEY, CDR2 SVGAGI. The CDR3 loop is CASSSASDRAEQYF. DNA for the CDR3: TGTGCCAGCAGTTCCGCCTCCGACAGGGCCGAGCAGTACTTC.

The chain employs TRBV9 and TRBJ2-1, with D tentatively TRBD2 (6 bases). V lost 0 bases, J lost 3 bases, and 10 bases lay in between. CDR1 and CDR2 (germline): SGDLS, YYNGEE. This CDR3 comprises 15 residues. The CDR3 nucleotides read TGTGCCAGCAGCGTAGAGGCGGGGCTCTACAATGAGCAGTTCTTC. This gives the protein CASSVEAGLYNEQFF.

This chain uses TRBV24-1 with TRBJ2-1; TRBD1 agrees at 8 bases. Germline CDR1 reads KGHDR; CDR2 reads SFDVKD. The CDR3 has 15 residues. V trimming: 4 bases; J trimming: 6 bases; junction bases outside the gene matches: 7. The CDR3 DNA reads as TGTGCCACCAGTGAGCTACAGGGGGATATCAATGAGCAGTTCTTC. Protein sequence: CATSELQGDINEQFF.

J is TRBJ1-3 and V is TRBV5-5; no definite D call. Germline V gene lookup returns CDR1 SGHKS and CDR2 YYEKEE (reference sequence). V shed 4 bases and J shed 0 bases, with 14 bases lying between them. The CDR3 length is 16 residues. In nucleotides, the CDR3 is TGTGCCAGCAGCGAGCACGCATTCGCCTCTGGAAACACCATATATTTT. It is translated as CASSEHAFASGNTIYF.

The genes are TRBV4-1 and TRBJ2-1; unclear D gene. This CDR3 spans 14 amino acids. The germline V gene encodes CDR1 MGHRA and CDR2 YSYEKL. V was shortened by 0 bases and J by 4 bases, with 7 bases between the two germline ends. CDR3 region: CASSQEKGYNEQFF. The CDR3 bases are TGCGCCAGCAGCCAAGAGAAAGGGTACAATGAGCAGTTCTTC.

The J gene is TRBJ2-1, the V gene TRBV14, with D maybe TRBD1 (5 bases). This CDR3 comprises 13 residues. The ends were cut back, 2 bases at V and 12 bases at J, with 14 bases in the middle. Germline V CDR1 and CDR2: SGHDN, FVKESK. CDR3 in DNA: TGTGCCAGCAGCCAACAGGGTCTGTATGGGCAGTTCTTC. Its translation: CASSQQGLYGQFF.

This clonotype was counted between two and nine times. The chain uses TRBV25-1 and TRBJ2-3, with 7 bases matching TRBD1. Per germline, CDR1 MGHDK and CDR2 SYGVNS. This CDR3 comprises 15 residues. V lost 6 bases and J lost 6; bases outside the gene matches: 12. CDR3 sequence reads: CASSEDRVASDTQYF. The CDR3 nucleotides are TGTGCCAGCAGCGAAGACAGGGTGGCTTCTGATACGCAGTATTTT.

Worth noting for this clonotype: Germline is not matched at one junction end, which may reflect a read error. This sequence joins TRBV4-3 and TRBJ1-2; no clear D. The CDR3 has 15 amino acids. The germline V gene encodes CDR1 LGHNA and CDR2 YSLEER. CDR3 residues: CASRQDSGDDYGYTF. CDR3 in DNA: TGCGCCAGCAGACAAGATTCAGGAGATGACTATGGCTACACCTTC.

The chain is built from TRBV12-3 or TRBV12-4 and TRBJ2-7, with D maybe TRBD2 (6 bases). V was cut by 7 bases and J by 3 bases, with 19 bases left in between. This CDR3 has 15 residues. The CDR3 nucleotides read TGTGCCAGCATGGTGGGGGGTGGAATGTACTACGAGCAGTACTTC. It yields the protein CASMVGGGMYYEQYF.

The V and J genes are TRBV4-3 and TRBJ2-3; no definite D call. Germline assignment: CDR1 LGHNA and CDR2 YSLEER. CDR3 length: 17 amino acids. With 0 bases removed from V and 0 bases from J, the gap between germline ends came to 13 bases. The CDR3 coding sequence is TGCGCCAGCAGCCAAGATGGTCCATTCTCTAGCACAGATACGCAGTATTTT. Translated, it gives CASSQDGPFSSTDTQYF.

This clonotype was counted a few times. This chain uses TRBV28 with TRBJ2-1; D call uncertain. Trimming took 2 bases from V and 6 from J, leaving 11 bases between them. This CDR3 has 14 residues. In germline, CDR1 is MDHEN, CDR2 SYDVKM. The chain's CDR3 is CASSLPSYVNEQFF. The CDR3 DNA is TGTGCCAGCAGTTTACCTTCCTACGTCAATGAGCAGTTCTTC.

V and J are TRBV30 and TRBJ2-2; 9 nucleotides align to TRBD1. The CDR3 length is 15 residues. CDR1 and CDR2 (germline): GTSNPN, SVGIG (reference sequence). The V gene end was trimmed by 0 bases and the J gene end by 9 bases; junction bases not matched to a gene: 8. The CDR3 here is CAWSVLGQGFRELFF. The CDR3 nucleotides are TGTGCCTGGAGTGTATTAGGACAGGGGTTCCGGGAGCTGTTTTTT.

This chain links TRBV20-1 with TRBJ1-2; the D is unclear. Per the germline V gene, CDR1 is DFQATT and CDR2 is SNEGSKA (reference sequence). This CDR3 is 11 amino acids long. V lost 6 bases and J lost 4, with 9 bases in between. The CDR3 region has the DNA TGCAGTGCCGATCACGGCTATGGCTACACCTTC. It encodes CSADHGYGYTF.

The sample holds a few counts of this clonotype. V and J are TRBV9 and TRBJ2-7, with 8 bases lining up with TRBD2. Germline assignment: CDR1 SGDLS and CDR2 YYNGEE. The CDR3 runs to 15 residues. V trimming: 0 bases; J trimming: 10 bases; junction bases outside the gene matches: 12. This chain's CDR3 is CASSVGVSGVVTQYF. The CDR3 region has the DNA TGTGCCAGCAGCGTAGGGGTTAGCGGGGTCGTCACCCAGTACTTC.

Here the CDR3 DNA reads TGTGCCAGCAGCCAAGAAGGGGAGGGCAGGGGCTACGAGCAGTACTTC. It yields the protein CASSQEGEGRGYEQYF. This chain joins TRBV3-1 and TRBJ2-7, with D perhaps TRBD2 (7 bases). Germline V CDR1 and CDR2: LGHDT, YNNKEL (reference sequence). Trimming pared 0 bases from V and 3 bases from J, leaving 15 bases between. The CDR3 is 16 residues long.

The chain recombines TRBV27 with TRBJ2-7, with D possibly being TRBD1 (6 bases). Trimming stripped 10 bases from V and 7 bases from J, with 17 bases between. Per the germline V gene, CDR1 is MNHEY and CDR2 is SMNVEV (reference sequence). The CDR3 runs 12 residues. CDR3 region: CATTGNVGEQYF. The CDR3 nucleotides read TGTGCCACCACAGGGAATGTGGGAGAGCAGTACTTC.

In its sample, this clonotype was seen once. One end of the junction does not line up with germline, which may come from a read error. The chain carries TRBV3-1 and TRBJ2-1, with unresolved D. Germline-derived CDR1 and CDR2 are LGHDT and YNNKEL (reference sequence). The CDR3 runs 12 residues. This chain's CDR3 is CTSSQGLGEQFF. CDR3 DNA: TGTACCAGCAGCCAAGGTCTCGGTGAGCAGTTCTTC.

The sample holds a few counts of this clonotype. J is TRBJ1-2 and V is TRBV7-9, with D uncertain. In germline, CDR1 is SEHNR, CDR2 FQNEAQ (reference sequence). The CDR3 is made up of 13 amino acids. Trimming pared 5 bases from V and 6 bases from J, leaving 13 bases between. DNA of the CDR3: TGTGCCAGCAGCCTGGGCACAGATAATGGCTACACCTTC. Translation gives CASSLGTDNGYTF.